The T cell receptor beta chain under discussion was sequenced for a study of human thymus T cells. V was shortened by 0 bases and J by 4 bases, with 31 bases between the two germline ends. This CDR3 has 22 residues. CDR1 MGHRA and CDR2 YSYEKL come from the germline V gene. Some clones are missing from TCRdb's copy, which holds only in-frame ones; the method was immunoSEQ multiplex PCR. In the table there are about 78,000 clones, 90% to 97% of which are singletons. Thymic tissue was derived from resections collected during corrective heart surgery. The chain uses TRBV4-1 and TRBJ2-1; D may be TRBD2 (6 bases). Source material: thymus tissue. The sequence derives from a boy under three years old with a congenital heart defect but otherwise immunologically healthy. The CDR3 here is CASSQETGSSGSPGVRYNEQFF. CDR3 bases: TGCGCCAGCAGCCAAGAAACTGGCAGTAGCGGATCTCCGGGGGTTAGGTACAATGAGCAGTTCTTC.